This T cell receptor beta chain derives from a study of human T cells and chemical hapten exposure (dated by TCRdb to the early 2020s). At the level of the whole study: The libraries were sequenced as a pool, and the TCR yield per sample differed mostly because of small variations in library volumes within the pool. The study tracked peripheral blood TCR repertoire changes in vivo during primary and secondary sensitization to the hapten diphenylcyclopropenone (DPC) in alopecia patients. Each blood RNA sample was used to sequence both TCR alpha and TCR beta chains.

Trimming removed 0 bases from V and 8 bases from J, leaving 11 bases between the germline ends. From a lookup of the germline V gene (reference sequence), CDR1 and CDR2 are PRHDT and FYEKMQ. The CDR3 holds 14 amino acids from the cysteine to the phenylalanine. The entry retains the CDR3 DNA only, 42 bases that are in frame from base 1. On this clonotype itself: No cognate antigen has been identified for it. Base quality data are lacking; no much larger clone is found one base away.

Libraries were made using RACE. The instrument given in TCRdb is NextSeq 500. During library preparation, unique molecular identifiers were attached to individual cDNA molecules so that TCRs could be counted quantitatively and reproducibly. The source study handled its data this way. Samples had a median of roughly 91,000 TCRs, with a range from roughly 23,224 to 700,000. The Decombinator software suite was used to annotate the V, J and CDR3 of the TCR reads. Every sample was subsampled to the same number of TCRs (28,000) for the PS versus PT1 abundance plots. Expanded TCRs were defined as absent before sensitization and observed at least eight times at the 2-week time point. In-frame beta chains were kept once TCRdb had trimmed the public reads at Q25 with fastp and called clones with MiXCR. CDR3 protein sequences are deduplicated, and each keeps its most common genes and DNA. The V and J calls were not made by the authors but by TCRdb's processing. This sample lists about 65,000 distinct CDR3 sequences; around 6.3% were detected once. The ten biggest clones cover roughly 3% of the sample.

What the time point label conveys for this sample: healthy volunteer bleed at 6 weeks. Unfractionated whole blood was collected in Tempus Blood RNA tubes, and total RNA was extracted from that blood. About five healthy volunteers were used as TCR sequencing controls and were bled at day 0, 2 weeks and 6 weeks. Overall results and qualifications from the work: The number of TCRs above 1 in 1000 frequency did not change with DPC sensitization; there was no evidence of global repertoire structure alterations. Repeated subsampling changed both the strength of the expansion versus patch-test correlation and the threshold at which that correlation became significant.

The V and J genes are TRBV13 and TRBJ2-1; the D gene is possibly TRBD1 or TRBD2, each agreeing over 6 bases. The TCR originated in a female donor in good health. Some clones in this sample may be carry-over from other donors' samples. Sequenced: whole blood. The DNA sequence is as follows: TGTGCCAGCAGCTTAGGCCCGGGGGCGGATGAGCAGTTCTTC. Translated, this gives CASSLGPGADEQFF.